What follows are 8 T cell receptor beta chains derived from one specimen sequenced in a study of blood T cell repertoires in COVID-19. Measured with immunoSEQ multiplex PCR; TCRdb has only the in-frame clones, and not every one. The sample lists 150,000 to 200,000 clones, roughly 80% seen once, with about 7.7% in the top ten. The sequenced material came from peripheral blood. The receptor set was obtained from a woman aged 40 to 50 with COVID-19, enrolled during active disease.

This clone was picked up a small number of times. At the DNA level, this CDR3 is encoded by other sequences in the same sample as well. CDR3 nucleotide sequence: TGTGCCAGCAGTACCAGCTCCTACAATGAGCAGTTCTTC. It is translated as CASSTSSYNEQFF. The chain joins TRBV27 to TRBJ2-1; D unclear. The CDR3 consists of 13 residues. CDR1 MNHEY and CDR2 SMNVEV come from the germline V gene (reference sequence). Between the trimmed V and J ends, which lost 5 bases and 0 bases, there was a span of 5 bases.

A few counts support this clone. V usage is TRBV6-1 and J usage is TRBJ1-3; perhaps TRBD1 as D (5 bases). Per the germline V gene, CDR1 is MNHNS and CDR2 is SASEGT. Deletions cut 2 bases from V and 8 bases from J, with 7 bases between. The length of the CDR3 is 12 residues. The CDR3 is CASSEWGDTIYF. Written as DNA, the CDR3 is TGTGCCAGCAGTGAATGGGGGGACACCATATATTTT.

The chain is built from TRBV6-5 and TRBJ1-2; the D is unclear. Germline lookup yields CDR1 MNHEY and CDR2 SVGAGI. The CDR3 extends over 14 amino acids. Trimming pared 5 bases from V and 1 base from J, leaving 11 bases between. DNA of the CDR3: TGTGCCAGCAGTCCCCCCGGTCTTAACTATGGCTACACCTTC. Its protein product is CASSPPGLNYGYTF.

This clone turned up a few times. The chain is built from TRBV20-1 and TRBJ1-2, with D uncertain. This CDR3 is 13 amino acids long. Germline V CDR1 and CDR2: DFQATT, SNEGSKA (reference sequence). V was clipped by 3 bases and J by 2 bases, with 10 bases between them. The CDR3 is CSASWRLNYGYTF. The DNA of the CDR3 is TGCAGTGCTAGTTGGCGGCTAAACTATGGCTACACCTTC.

This clone was picked up a small number of times. Within the sample, other DNA sequences also encode this same CDR3. This chain uses TRBV5-6 with TRBJ1-2, with a possible D match to TRBD1 (5 bases). The V end was cut by 0 bases, the J end by 4 bases, with 10 bases between. CDR1 SGHDT and CDR2 YYEEEE come from the germline V gene. This CDR3 region has 14 residues. The CDR3 DNA follows: TGTGCCAGCAGCTTGGTCGGGGGTGGCTATGGCTACACCTTC. Translation: CASSLVGGGYGYTF. The complete variable domain, with remaining parts taken from reference TRBV5-6 and TRBJ1-2, reads DAGVTQSPTHLIKTRGQQVTLRCSPKSGHDTVSWYQQALGQGPQFIFQYYEEEERQRGNFPDRFSGHQFPNYSSELNVNALLLGDSALYLCASSLVGGGYGYTFGSGTRLTVV.

This chain links TRBV11-1 with TRBJ1-5, with D possibly TRBD1 on 6 matching bases. Germline lookup yields CDR1 SGHAT and CDR2 FQDESV (reference sequence). This CDR3 region has 15 residues. The V end lost 1 base, the J end lost 4 bases, and 11 bases lay between the germline ends. The CDR3 DNA follows: TGTGCCAGCAGCTTAGTGGGACAACTAAATCAGCCCCAGCATTTT. Amino acids: CASSLVGQLNQPQHF.

This clone was seen a handful of times. The chain couples TRBV7-9 to TRBJ2-7; no clear D. V was pared by 5 bases and J by 3 bases, with 11 bases between. The CDR3 loop spans 13 amino acids. CDR1 and CDR2 from the germline V gene are SEHNR and FQNEAQ (reference sequence). CDR3 bases: TGTGCCAGCAGCCCTTCGACTTACTACGAGCAGTACTTC. Its protein product is CASSPSTYYEQYF.

The V call is TRBV30, the J call TRBJ1-2; D is possibly TRBD1 (5 bases). The CDR3 is made up of 14 amino acids. The V and J ends lost 8 bases and 7 bases respectively, with 23 bases between them. Germline V lookup: CDR1 GTSNPN, CDR2 SVGIG (reference sequence). The CDR3 DNA reads as TGTGCCGGAGCCCCAGGGACCGGGGGGTCTGGCTACACCTTC. Encoded protein: CAGAPGTGGSGYTF.